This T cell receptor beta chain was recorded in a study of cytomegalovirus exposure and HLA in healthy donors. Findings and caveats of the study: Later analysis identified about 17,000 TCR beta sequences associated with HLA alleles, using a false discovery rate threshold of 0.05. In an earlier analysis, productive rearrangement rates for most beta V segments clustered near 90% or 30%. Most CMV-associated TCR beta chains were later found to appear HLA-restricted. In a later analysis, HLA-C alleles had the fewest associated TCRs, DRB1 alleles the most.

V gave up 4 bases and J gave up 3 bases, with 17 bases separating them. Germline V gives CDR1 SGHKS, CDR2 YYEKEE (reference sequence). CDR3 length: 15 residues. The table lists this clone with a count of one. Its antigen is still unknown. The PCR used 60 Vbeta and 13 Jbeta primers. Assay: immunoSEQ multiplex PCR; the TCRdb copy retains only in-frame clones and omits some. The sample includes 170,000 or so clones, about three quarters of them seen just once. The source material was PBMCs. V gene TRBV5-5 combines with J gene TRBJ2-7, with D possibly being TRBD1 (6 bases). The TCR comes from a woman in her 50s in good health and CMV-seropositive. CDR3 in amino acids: CASSLTPGQNYEQYF. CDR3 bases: TGTGCCAGCAGCCTTACTCCGGGACAAAACTACGAGCAGTACTTC.